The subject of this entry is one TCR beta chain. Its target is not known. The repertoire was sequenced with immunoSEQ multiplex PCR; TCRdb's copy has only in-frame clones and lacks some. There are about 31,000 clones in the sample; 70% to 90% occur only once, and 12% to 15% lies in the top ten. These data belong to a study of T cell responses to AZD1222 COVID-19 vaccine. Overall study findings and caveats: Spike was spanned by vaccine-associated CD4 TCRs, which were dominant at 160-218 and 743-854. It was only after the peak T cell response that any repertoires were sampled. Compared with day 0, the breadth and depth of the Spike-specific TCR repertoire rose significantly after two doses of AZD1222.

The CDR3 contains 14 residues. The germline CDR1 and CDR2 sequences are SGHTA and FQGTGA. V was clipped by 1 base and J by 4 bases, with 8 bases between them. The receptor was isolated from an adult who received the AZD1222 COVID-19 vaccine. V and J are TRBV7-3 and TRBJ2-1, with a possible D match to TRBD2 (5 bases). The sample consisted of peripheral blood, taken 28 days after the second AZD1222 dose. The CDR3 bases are TGTGCCAGCAGCTTAATAGAGCGGTACAATGAGCAGTTCTTC. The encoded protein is CASSLIERYNEQFF.